The sequence of this T cell receptor (beta chain) was determined in a study of cytomegalovirus exposure and HLA in healthy donors. The PCR used 60 Vbeta and 13 Jbeta primers. Under the authors' procedure: Roughly 80 million unique TCR beta chains, some 9.9 million of them shared, were counted by a later analysis. TCRdb's table, derived via immunoSEQ multiplex PCR, lists solely in-frame clones and lacks some. V, J and clone size were drawn from that table, and D and trimming were deduced from the DNA. The sample includes 100,000 to 150,000 clones, 80% to 85% of them seen just once. On this clone: Its target is unknown.

The CDR3 loop spans 14 amino acids. Germline-derived CDR1 and CDR2 are MDHEN and SYDVKM. V was pared by 2 bases and J by 1 base, with 8 bases between. The study's findings and limits: There were a few CMV-associated chains whose specificity for CMV antigens was confirmed in vitro.

The sequenced material came from PBMCs. V gene TRBV28 combines with J gene TRBJ2-5, with a possible D match to TRBD1 (5 bases). This TCR was recovered from a woman aged 50 to 60 in good health and CMV-seropositive. The CDR3 nucleotides read TGTGCCAGCAGTTTAACCAGGGCCCAAGAGACCCAGTACTTC. Translated, it gives CASSLTRAQETQYF. The variable domain in full, with the rest retrieved from reference TRBV28 and TRBJ2-5, is DVKVTQSSRYLVKRTGEKVFLECVQDMDHENMFWYRQDPGLGLRLIYFSYDVKMKEKGDIPEGYSVSREKKERFSLILESASTNQTSMYLCASSLTRAQETQYFGPGTRLLVL.